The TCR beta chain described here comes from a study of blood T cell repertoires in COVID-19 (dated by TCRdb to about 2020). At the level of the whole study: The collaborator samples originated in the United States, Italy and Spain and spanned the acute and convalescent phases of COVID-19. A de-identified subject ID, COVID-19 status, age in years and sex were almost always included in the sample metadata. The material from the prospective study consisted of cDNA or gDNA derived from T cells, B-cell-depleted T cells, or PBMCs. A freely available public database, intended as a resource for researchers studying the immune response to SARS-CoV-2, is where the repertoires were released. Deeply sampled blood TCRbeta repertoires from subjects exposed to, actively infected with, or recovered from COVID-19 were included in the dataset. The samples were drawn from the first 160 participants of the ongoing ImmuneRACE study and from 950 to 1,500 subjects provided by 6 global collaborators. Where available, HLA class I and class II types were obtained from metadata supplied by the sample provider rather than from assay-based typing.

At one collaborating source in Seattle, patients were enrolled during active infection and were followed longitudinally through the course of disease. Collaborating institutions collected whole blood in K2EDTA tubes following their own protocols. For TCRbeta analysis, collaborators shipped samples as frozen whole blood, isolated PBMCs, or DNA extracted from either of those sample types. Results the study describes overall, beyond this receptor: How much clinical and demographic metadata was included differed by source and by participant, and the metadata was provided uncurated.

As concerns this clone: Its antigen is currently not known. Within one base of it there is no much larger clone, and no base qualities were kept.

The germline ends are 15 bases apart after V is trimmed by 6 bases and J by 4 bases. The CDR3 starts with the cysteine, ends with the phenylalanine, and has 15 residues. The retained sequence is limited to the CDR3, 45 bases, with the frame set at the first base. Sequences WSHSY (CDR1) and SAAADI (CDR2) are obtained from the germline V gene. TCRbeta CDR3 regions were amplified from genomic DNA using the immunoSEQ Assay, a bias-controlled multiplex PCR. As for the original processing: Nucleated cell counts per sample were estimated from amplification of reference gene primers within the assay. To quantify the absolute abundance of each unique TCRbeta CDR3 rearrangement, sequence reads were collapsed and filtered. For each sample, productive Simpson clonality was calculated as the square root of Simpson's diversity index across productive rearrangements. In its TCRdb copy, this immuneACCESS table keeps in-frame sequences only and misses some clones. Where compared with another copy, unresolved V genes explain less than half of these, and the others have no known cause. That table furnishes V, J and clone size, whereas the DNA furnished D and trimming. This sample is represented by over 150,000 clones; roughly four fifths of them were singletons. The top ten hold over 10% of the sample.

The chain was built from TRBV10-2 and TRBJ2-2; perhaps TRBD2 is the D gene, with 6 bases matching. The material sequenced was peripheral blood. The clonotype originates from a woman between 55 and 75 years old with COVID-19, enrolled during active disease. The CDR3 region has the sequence CASRAGRGITGELFF. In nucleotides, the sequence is TGCGCCAGCAGGGCAGGTCGGGGGATCACCGGGGAGCTGTTTTTT.